This is a list of T cell receptor beta chains from one sample in a study of blood T cell repertoires in COVID-19. The table came from immunoSEQ multiplex PCR; TCRdb's copy has only in-frame clones and leaves some out. The top ten hold about 6% of the sample, which has some 300,000 clones, around 90% seen once. Input material: peripheral blood. Receptors originate from a woman between 45 and 60 years old with COVID-19, enrolled during active disease. Each CDR3 is given with its conserved first and last residue. Each record gives: V gene, clone size, J gene, D gene, CDR3 DNA, CDR3 protein. A D gene is named only where the DNA matches it firmly. The size of a clone is reported for some rows only, either as once, few or many, or as a class for expanded clones.

TRBV9	.	TRBJ2-1	TRBD2	TGTGCCAGCAGCGTAGTGGGTAGCGGGAGGGGCTATGAGCAGTTCTTC	CASSVVGSGRGYEQFF
TRBV7-2	.	TRBJ2-3	TRBD2	TGTGCCAGCAGCTTTGGGGGGACTACCGATATACGCCAGTATTTT	CASSFGGTTDIRQYF
TRBV6-2/TRBV6-3	once	TRBJ2-1	TRBD2	TGTGCCAGCAGTTCCGGTGGGGCCCTAGCGGGTAATGAGCAGTTCTTC	CASSSGGALAGNEQFF
TRBV2	.	TRBJ1-2	.	TGTGCCAGCAGTGAAGTTGGACAGAAGTATGGCTACACCTTC	CASSEVGQKYGYTF
TRBV7-2	.	TRBJ2-7	.	TGTGCCAGCAGCTGGGACTCGCGCGAGCAGTACTTC	CASSWDSREQYF
TRBV19	.	TRBJ1-5	TRBD1	TGTGCCAGTAGTCAACAGGGGGGTCAGCCCCAGCATTTT	CASSQQGGQPQHF
TRBV4-1	once	TRBJ2-5	.	TGCGCCAGCAGCCAAGGAGTCCTAGAGACCCAGTACTTC	CASSQGVLETQYF
TRBV24-1	.	TRBJ2-5	TRBD1	TGTGCCACCAGTGCCCTAAGACAGGGGGGCCCGTCTAACCAAGAGACCCAGTACTTC	CATSALRQGGPSNQETQYF
TRBV4-1	once	TRBJ1-2	.	TGCGCCAGCAGCCAAGGGTCCGACACAGGCTACTATGGCTACACCTTC	CASSQGSDTGYYGYTF
TRBV4-1	.	TRBJ2-3	.	TGCGCCAGCAGCCCTGGGGGGAAAGAATACACAGATACGCAGTATTTT	CASSPGGKEYTDTQYF
TRBV18	once	TRBJ2-1	TRBD2	TGTGCCAGCTCACCATTAGCGGGAGAGGGGGATGAGCAGTTCTTC	CASSPLAGEGDEQFF
TRBV24-1	.	TRBJ2-1	TRBD1	TGTGCCACCAGTGACCCGGACAGGGCCAGCTCCTACAATGAGCAGTTCTTC	CATSDPDRASSYNEQFF
TRBV14	.	TRBJ2-1	.	TGTGCCAGCAGCCAAGAAGGAGCGGCTACCTACAATGAGCAGTTCTTC	CASSQEGAATYNEQFF
TRBV3-1/TRBV3-2	.	TRBJ1-3	TRBD1	TGTGCCAGCAGCAAAGGACAGGACGGAAACACCATATATTTT	CASSKGQDGNTIYF
TRBV4-2	.	TRBJ2-7	TRBD1	TGTGCCAGCAGCCAAAAGGACAGGGGACCCCCCTACGAGCAGTACTTC	CASSQKDRGPPYEQYF
TRBV27	.	TRBJ1-1	TRBD1	TGTGCCAGCAGTTCTCCGGGACAGGGGGCTAACACTGAAGCTTTCTTT	CASSSPGQGANTEAFF
TRBV29-1	.	TRBJ2-1	TRBD2	TGCAGCGTTGAAGGACTAGCCCGCAATGAGCAGTTCTTC	CSVEGLARNEQFF
TRBV21-1	.	TRBJ2-3	.	TGTGCCAGCAGCAATCTGGGCGGGAGGAGCACAGATACGCAGTATTTT	CASSNLGGRSTDTQYF
TRBV27	once	TRBJ2-7	TRBD1	TGTGCCAGCAGTGGACAGGGGAGGGGAGAGCAGTACTTC	CASSGQGRGEQYF
TRBV29-1	.	TRBJ2-1	.	TGCAGCGGCCGGTCGCCCCCGAACAATGAGCAGTTCTTC	CSGRSPPNNEQFF
TRBV2	.	TRBJ2-5	TRBD2	TGTGCCAGCAGCGGGACTAGCGGGAGGGGAGAGACCCAGTACTTC	CASSGTSGRGETQYF
TRBV27	few	TRBJ1-2	TRBD1	TGTGCCAGCAGCTTGGGGACAGGGTTTGGCTACACCTTC	CASSLGTGFGYTF